Listed here is a single T cell receptor beta chain. What it binds is not known. MiXCR was run by TCRdb on the reads, yielding one entry per CDR3 protein. This sample has about 600,000 distinct CDR3 sequences, with about 24% found just once. The entry originates in a study of T cell repertoires in cytomegalovirus infection. Study in general: In public TCR beta signatures, there were indications of both CMV infection and matching HLA type.

Germline-derived CDR1 and CDR2 are ENHRY and SYGVKD. There are 15 residues in the CDR3. Between the trimmed V and J ends, which lost 0 bases and 2 bases, there was a span of 10 bases. Study-level points and caveats: Cumulative frequency of public TCR beta families picked out carriers of CMV plus the relevant HLA.

This clonotype was sampled from a human donor in good health (CMV status not recorded). Some clones in this sample may be carry-over from other donors' samples. The chain has TRBV10-3 and TRBJ1-2; D call uncertain. The sequenced sample was CD8+ T cells from PBMCs. As DNA, the CDR3 is TGTGCCATCAGTGAGTCCGTCCTAGTAAACTATGGCTACACCTTC. Translation gives CAISESVLVNYGYTF.